This T cell receptor beta chain was recovered during a study of blood T cell repertoires in COVID-19. The germline gives CDR1 SNHLY, CDR2 FYNNEI. This CDR3 has 15 amino acids. V lost 6 bases, J lost 2 bases, and 6 bases stayed unmatched. As handled by the study authors: Estimation of nucleated cell counts was performed using reference gene primer amplification. This table comes from immunoSEQ multiplex PCR, and its TCRdb copy is limited to in-frame clones, with some not included. For V, J and clone size, that table is used; D and trimming come from the DNA. The sample has fewer than 200,000 clones, about four fifths seen once.

Material: peripheral blood. The J gene is TRBJ2-7, the V gene TRBV2, with 11 nucleotides matching TRBD2. The receptor was derived from a man aged 55 to 70 with acute or convalescent COVID-19. CDR3 amino acids: CASSRGTSGPYEQYF. CDR3 sequence (DNA): TGTGCCAGCAGCAGGGGGACTAGCGGTCCCTACGAGCAGTACTTC.